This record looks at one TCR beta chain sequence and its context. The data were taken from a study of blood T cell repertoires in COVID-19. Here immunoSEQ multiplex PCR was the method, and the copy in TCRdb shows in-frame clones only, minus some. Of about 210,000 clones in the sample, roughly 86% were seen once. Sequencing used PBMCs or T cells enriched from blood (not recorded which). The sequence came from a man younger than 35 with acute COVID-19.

CDR3 sequence (DNA): TGTGCCAGCAGTTTACGGGAGCTAGGGGTAAATCAGCCCCAGCATTTT. Translation gives CASSLRELGVNQPQHF. The rearrangement joins TRBV28 to TRBJ1-5; possible D gene TRBD1, 5 bases. V lost 2 bases and J 4 bases, leaving 15 bases between the germline ends. This CDR3 has 16 amino acids. CDR1 and CDR2 (germline): MDHEN, SYDVKM.